These 17 T cell receptor beta chains were sequenced from one sample in a study of blood T cell repertoires in COVID-19. Sequencing used immunoSEQ multiplex PCR; TCRdb keeps in-frame clones, though not all of them. The sample records a few hundred thousand clones, just under 90% being singletons. The specimen sequenced was peripheral blood. The source is a woman in her fifties or sixties with COVID-19, enrolled during active disease.

J is TRBJ2-1 and V is TRBV7-2, with TRBD1 as a possible D gene (6 bases). Trimming left V 0 bases short and J 8 bases short, with 20 bases between. Germline V gene lookup returns CDR1 SGHTA and CDR2 FQGNSA. The CDR3 length is 17 residues. The CDR3 nucleotides are TGTGCCAGCAGCTTAGCGGGATTACAGGGTACCAGCGATGAGCAGTTCTTC. Translation gives CASSLAGLQGTSDEQFF.

The chain uses TRBV3-1 (or the pseudogene TRBV3-2) and TRBJ2-1; D is undetermined. The germline CDR1 and CDR2 sequences are LGHDT and YNNKEL (reference sequence). The V and J ends lost 3 bases and 8 bases respectively, with 8 bases between them. CDR3 length equals 12 residues. The CDR3 DNA reads TGTGCCAGCAGCCAGACATTTGATGAGCAGTTCTTC. It yields the protein CASSQTFDEQFF.

The chain has TRBV30 and TRBJ1-1; D remains unclear. The V gene lost 0 bases and the J gene lost 7 bases, with 9 bases spanning the gap. CDR3 length: 12 amino acids. The V gene's germline CDR1 is GTSNPN and CDR2 SVGIG (reference sequence). For the CDR3, the DNA is TGTGCCTGGAGTGTAGCCGGGTTTGAAGCTTTCTTT. It translates to CAWSVAGFEAFF.

This chain connects TRBV6-5 to TRBJ2-1; tentatively, D is TRBD2 (6 bases). The CDR3 extends over 16 amino acids. V was shortened by 3 bases and J by 0 bases, with 12 bases between the two germline ends. Germline V gene data show CDR1 as MNHEY and CDR2 as SVGAGI. The CDR3 loop is CASSYGGEASYNEQFF. The CDR3 nucleotides read TGTGCCAGCAGTTATGGCGGGGAGGCCTCCTACAATGAGCAGTTCTTC.

Comments on this clone: Relative to the germline gene, one junction end is altered; a read error may explain this. The same CDR3 is also encoded by other DNA sequences in this sample. J is TRBJ2-1 and V is TRBV7-9, with 11 positions matching TRBD2. This CDR3 spans 14 amino acids. Per germline, CDR1 SEHNR and CDR2 FQNEAQ (reference sequence). DNA of the CDR3: TGTGCCAGCAGCCTAGCGGGGGGTTACAATGAGCAGTTCTTC. It encodes CASSLAGGYNEQFF.

This chain joins TRBV30 and TRBJ2-7, with TRBD2 as a possible D gene (7 bases). CDR1 and CDR2 from the germline V gene are GTSNPN and SVGIG (reference sequence). The CDR3 is made up of 13 amino acids. The germline V and J ends were trimmed by 1 base and 6 bases, with 13 bases remaining between them. The CDR3 spells CAWSGGGRIEQYF. Written as DNA, the CDR3 is TGTGCCTGGAGTGGGGGGGGCCGTATCGAGCAGTACTTC.

V usage is TRBV25-1 and J usage is TRBJ1-1; TRBD1 aligns across 10 bases. V lost 5 bases, J lost 9 bases, and 3 bases stayed unmatched. CDR1 and CDR2 from the germline V gene are MGHDK and SYGVNS. This CDR3 has 12 amino acids. The CDR3 DNA reads TGTGCCAGCAGTTGGACAGGGGGGAAAGCTTTCTTT. This gives the protein CASSWTGGKAFF. Looking up the rest from reference TRBV25-1 and TRBJ1-1 gives the full variable domain: EADIYQTPRYLVIGTGKKITLECSQTMGHDKMYWYQQDPGMELHLIHYSYGVNSTEKGDLSSESTVSRIRTEHFPLTLESARPSHTSQYLCASSWTGGKAFFGQGTRLTVV.

The chain recombines TRBV9 with TRBJ1-2, with a weak D call TRBD1 (6 bases). V gave up 0 bases and J gave up 7 bases, with 16 bases separating them. This CDR3 contains 15 residues. Germline CDR1 reads SGDLS; CDR2 reads YYNGEE. Here the CDR3 DNA reads TGTGCCAGCAGCGTAGGGCGACAGGCGTGGCGTGGCTACACCTTC. Translating it yields CASSVGRQAWRGYTF.

The gene calls are TRBV6-1 and TRBJ1-5; TRBD1 is a possible D gene (6 bases). CDR1 is MNHNS and CDR2 is SASEGT in the germline V gene. The length of the CDR3 is 17 residues. V lost 0 bases to trimming and J lost 4 bases, with 16 bases between them. CDR3 amino acids: CASSEAGGRGVNQPQHF. In DNA, the CDR3 is TGTGCCAGCAGTGAAGCGGGCGGGAGGGGGGTTAATCAGCCCCAGCATTTT.

The chain recombines TRBV9 with TRBJ2-7; 9 nucleotides agree with TRBD1. The CDR3 length is 16 residues. The trim removed 4 bases at V and 2 bases at J, leaving 10 bases unmatched. Germline V gives CDR1 SGDLS, CDR2 YYNGEE. In DNA form, the CDR3 reads TGTGCCAGCAGCCTCCACCCGGGACAGGGAGCCTACGAGCAGTACTTC. Translation gives CASSLHPGQGAYEQYF.

This chain connects TRBV18 to TRBJ2-5; the match to TRBD2 covers 13 bases. The germline CDR1 and CDR2 sequences are KGHSH and LQKENI. The CDR3 sequence is 17 residues long. With V trimmed by 2 bases and J by 3 bases, 6 bases remained unmatched. In DNA, the CDR3 is TGTGCCAGCTCACCATTTAGTGGACTAGCGGGAGAAGAGACCCAGTACTTC. This codes for CASSPFSGLAGEETQYF.

The rearrangement joins TRBV18 to TRBJ2-5; no firm D call. V was clipped by 4 bases and J by 5 bases, with 14 bases between them. This CDR3 comprises 14 residues. Germline CDR1 KGHSH, CDR2 LQKENI. The CDR3 bases are TGTGCCAGCTCACGCCAGCCTGGAGAGGAGACCCAGTACTTC. It yields the protein CASSRQPGEETQYF.

The chain combines TRBV28 with TRBJ2-1, with TRBD1 as a possible D gene (6 bases). CDR3 length: 15 residues. Trimming removed 2 bases from V and 7 bases from J, with 15 bases in between. CDR1 and CDR2 from the germline V gene are MDHEN and SYDVKM. The CDR3 loop reads CASSLADRSKNEQFF. The DNA of the CDR3 is TGTGCCAGCAGTTTAGCCGACAGGTCTAAAAATGAGCAGTTCTTC. Variable domain in full (rest from reference TRBV28 and TRBJ2-1): DVKVTQSSRYLVKRTGEKVFLECVQDMDHENMFWYRQDPGLGLRLIYFSYDVKMKEKGDIPEGYSVSREKKERFSLILESASTNQTSMYLCASSLADRSKNEQFFGPGTRLTVL.

The rearrangement uses TRBV19 and TRBJ1-3, with unresolved D. Trimming left V 5 bases short and J 0 bases short, with 5 bases between. CDR1 is LNHDA, CDR2 SQIVND, per germline (reference sequence). There are 13 residues in the CDR3. The CDR3 region has the DNA TGTGCCAGTAGTCAGTCCTCTGGAAACACCATATATTTT. Amino acids: CASSQSSGNTIYF.

The chain links TRBV7-6 to TRBJ1-2; D unclear. This CDR3 comprises 15 residues. Germline CDR1 is SGHVS and CDR2 is FNYEAQ. The germline V and J ends were trimmed by 5 bases and 2 bases, with 15 bases remaining between them. DNA for the CDR3: TGTGCCAGCAGCCTAAGCGGTGGCAGGAACTATGGCTACACCTTC. This gives the protein CASSLSGGRNYGYTF. Based on the CDR3 plus reference TRBV7-6 and TRBJ1-2, the full variable domain is GAGVSQSPRYKVTKRGQDVALRCDPISGHVSLYWYRQALGQGPEFLTYFNYEAQQDKSGLPNDRFSAERPEGSISTLTIQRTEQRDSAMYRCASSLSGGRNYGYTFGSGTRLTVV.

This rearrangement joins TRBV7-2 to TRBJ2-7; D is perhaps TRBD1 (6 bases). The germline V and J ends were trimmed by 1 base and 5 bases, with 6 bases remaining between them. This CDR3 has 12 amino acids. Looked up from germline, CDR1 is SGHTA and CDR2 is FQGNSA. The CDR3 loop reads CASSLGQDEQYF. The DNA for the CDR3 is TGTGCCAGCAGCTTAGGACAGGACGAGCAGTACTTC.

This chain uses TRBV11-2 with TRBJ2-1, with TRBD2 identical over 10 bases. The V gene's germline CDR1 is SGHAT and CDR2 FQNNGV. CDR3 length: 16 amino acids. V gave up 4 bases and J gave up 6 bases; unmatched junction bases: 9. The CDR3: CASSWSRTSGINEQFF. CDR3 nucleotide sequence: TGTGCCAGCAGCTGGTCCCGGACTAGCGGCATCAATGAGCAGTTCTTC.